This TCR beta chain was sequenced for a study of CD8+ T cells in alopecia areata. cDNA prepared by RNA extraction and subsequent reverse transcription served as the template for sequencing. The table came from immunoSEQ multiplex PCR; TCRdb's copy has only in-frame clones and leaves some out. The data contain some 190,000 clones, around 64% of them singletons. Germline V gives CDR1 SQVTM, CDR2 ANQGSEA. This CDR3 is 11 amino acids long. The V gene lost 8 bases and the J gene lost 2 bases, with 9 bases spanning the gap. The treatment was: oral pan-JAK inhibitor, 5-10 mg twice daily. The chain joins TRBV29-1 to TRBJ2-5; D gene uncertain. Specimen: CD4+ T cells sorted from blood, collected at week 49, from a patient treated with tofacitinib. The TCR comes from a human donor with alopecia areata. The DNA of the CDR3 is TGCAGCTCTGGGTGGCAAGAGACCCAGTACTTC. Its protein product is CSSGWQETQYF.